The clone carrying this TCR beta chain was observed a single time. Germline V gene data show CDR1 as SGHNT and CDR2 as YYREEE (reference sequence). The CDR3 covers 14 residues. With 4 bases clipped from V and 3 bases from J, the junction kept 7 bases outside the gene matches. This record comes from a study of blood T cell repertoires in COVID-19. Sequenced by immunoSEQ multiplex PCR; TCRdb stores in-frame clones only, minus some. Altogether roughly 150,000 clones are present, around four fifths being singletons, with the ten largest covering about 19%. The chain has TRBV5-4 and TRBJ2-7; 7 bases are a match to TRBD1. Sample: peripheral blood. The clonotype was recovered from a woman aged 70-85 years who had recovered from COVID-19. The CDR3 region is CASSARDRGYEQYF. CDR3 nucleotides: TGTGCCAGCAGCGCCCGGGACAGAGGCTACGAGCAGTACTTC.